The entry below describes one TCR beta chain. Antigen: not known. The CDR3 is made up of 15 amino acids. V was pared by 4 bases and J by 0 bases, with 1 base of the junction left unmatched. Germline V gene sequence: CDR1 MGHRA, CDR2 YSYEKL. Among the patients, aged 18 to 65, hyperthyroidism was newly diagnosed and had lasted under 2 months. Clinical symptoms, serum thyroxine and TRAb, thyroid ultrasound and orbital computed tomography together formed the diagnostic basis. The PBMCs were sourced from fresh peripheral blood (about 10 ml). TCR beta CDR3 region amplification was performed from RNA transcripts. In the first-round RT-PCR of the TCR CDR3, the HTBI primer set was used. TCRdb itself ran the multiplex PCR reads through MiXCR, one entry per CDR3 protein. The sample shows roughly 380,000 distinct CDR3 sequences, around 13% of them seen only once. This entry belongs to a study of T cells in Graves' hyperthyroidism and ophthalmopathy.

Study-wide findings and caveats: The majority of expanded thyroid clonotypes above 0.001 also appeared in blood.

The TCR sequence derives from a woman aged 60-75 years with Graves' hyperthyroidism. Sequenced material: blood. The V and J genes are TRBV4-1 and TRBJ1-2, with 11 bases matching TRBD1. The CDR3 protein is CASSPGQGANYGYTF. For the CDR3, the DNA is TGCGCCAGCAGCCCGGGACAGGGGGCTAACTATGGCTACACCTTC.